A single TCR beta chain is shown here with its context. Its cognate antigen has yet to be identified. No much larger clone is present one base from it, and per-base qualities are unavailable. The CDR3 regions of human TCRbeta chains were analyzed by immunosequencing. Turning to the authors' computational methods: Repertoire TCRs were checked for matches against a reference library of SARS-CoV-2-specific TCRs that had been generated using the MIRA antigen-specificity platform. Breadth meant the fraction of unique TCRs that were SARS-CoV-2-associated, whereas depth meant the fraction of total T cells that were SARS-CoV-2-associated. Using the MIRA data, every spike-specific TCR was mapped to the spike region that the TCR reacted to and assigned to either a CD4 or a CD8 class. Log10-transformed breadth and depth values were compared by one-way ANOVA with Sidak's multiple comparisons tests. The table was pulled from immuneACCESS by TCRdb, which kept in-frame rearrangements only. Such tables lose some clones; where checked, under half of the loss comes from unresolved V genes, and the rest has no known cause. The DNA was the basis for D and trimming; V, J and clone size are from that table. Here the sample has roughly 180,000 clones; just over 90% occur a single time. Of the sample, about 3.5% is held by the ten largest clones.

This specimen comes from a study of T cell responses to AZD1222 COVID-19 vaccine (dated by TCRdb to about 2021). Regarding the complete study: TCR sequencing was performed for about 250 trial participants, of whom roughly 200 were given two doses of AZD1222 and around 26 were given two doses of MenACWY control vaccine. Trial participants were enrolled by age into subgroups of 18-55, 56-69 and 70-plus years, and roughly 150, 30 and 60 TCR-sequenced participants, respectively, were included in these subgroups. Paper-wide results and their limitations: The 56-69-year group was small, and its depth increase did not reach significance, likely because of low power. The vaccine-associated CD4 TCRs covered the entire spike protein, and the dominant responses fell in regions 160-218 and 743-854. Participants were mostly white British, with more females than males. The authors suggested clonal diversity may have been underestimated. A significant rise in spike-specific TCR breadth and depth was observed after two AZD1222 doses relative to day 0 and relative to MenACWY recipients. Conclusions about previously exposed vaccinees are limited, since just five to seven AZD1222 recipients were seropositive for SARS-CoV-2 at baseline. Because no day 14 peak-response samples were available, the repertoires could be characterized only after the peak T cell response. Nearly half of unique spike-specific TCRs reportedly recognized epitopes outside regions mutated in the B.1.351 and B.1.1.7 variants.

The label giving this sample's time point can be read as: about 28 days (+/-7) after the second vaccine dose. AZD1222 recipients with second doses at about 4 weeks or about 12 weeks were pooled, because spike-specific TCR depth and breadth did not differ between schedules. Samples from vaccinated people were obtained from the UK trials COV001 and COV002, which included a single-blind randomized controlled phase 2/3 trial of AZD1222 (ChAdOx1 nCoV-19) in healthy adults. For TCRbeta chain sequencing, PBMC samples from trial participants were taken at day 0 and at day 28 after the second dose. CDR1 is given as MDHEN and CDR2 as SYDVKM, both from the germline V gene. The CDR3 measures 13 amino acids from cysteine to phenylalanine. Only CDR3 DNA remains: 39 bases, in frame from the first base. Deletion took 5 bases off V and 6 bases off J, with a span of 13 bases between the germline ends.

The chain is encoded by TRBV28 joined to TRBJ1-1, with no D gene named confidently. Sequences were derived from peripheral blood, sampled 28 days after the second AZD1222 dose. This clonotype originated in an adult who received the AZD1222 COVID-19 vaccine. The nucleotide sequence reads TGTGCCAGCAGTAAGACACTGCAGTCTGAAGCTTTCTTT. This encodes CASSKTLQSEAFF.